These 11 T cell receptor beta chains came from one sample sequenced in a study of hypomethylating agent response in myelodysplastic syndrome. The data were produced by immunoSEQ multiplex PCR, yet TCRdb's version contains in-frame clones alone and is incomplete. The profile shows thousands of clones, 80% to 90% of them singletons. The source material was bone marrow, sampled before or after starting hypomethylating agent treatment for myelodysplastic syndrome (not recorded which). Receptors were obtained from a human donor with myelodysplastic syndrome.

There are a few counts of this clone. The CDR3 DNA follows: TGTGCCAGCAGTCAAACAGGGGGCGTCTATGGCTACACCTTC. Translated: CASSQTGGVYGYTF. V usage is TRBV2 and J usage is TRBJ1-2; 9 nucleotides match TRBD1. This CDR3 comprises 14 residues. The germline CDR1 and CDR2 sequences are SNHLY and FYNNEI. V shed 5 bases, J shed 4 bases, and the junction held 5 bases outside the gene matches.

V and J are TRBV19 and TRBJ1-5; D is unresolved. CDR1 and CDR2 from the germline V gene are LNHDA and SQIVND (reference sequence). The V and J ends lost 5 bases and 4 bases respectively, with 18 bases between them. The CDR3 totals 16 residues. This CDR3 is CASSLLGRSPNQPQHF. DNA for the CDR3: TGTGCCAGTAGTCTTCTCGGACGGTCCCCGAATCAGCCCCAGCATTTT.

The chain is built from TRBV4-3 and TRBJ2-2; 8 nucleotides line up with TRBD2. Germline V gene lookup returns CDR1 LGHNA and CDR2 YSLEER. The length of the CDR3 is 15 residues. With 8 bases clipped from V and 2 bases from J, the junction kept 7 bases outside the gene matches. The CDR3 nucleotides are TGCGCCAGCCCCCTAAGCGGGAGCAACACCGGGGAGCTGTTTTTT. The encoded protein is CASPLSGSNTGELFF.

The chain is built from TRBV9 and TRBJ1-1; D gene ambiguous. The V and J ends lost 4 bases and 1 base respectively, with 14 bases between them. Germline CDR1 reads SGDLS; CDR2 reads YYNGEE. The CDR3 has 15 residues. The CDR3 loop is CASSQGPGTNTEAFF. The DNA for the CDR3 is TGTGCCAGCAGCCAAGGTCCGGGCACGAACACTGAAGCTTTCTTT.

The CDR3 here is CASSGQGVTNEKLFF. The CDR3 nucleotides are TGTGCCAGCAGTGGGCAGGGAGTAACTAATGAAAAACTGTTTTTT. This chain connects TRBV25-1 to TRBJ1-4, with D tentatively TRBD1 (5 bases). The CDR3 is 15 residues long. V lost 4 bases and J 1 base, leaving 10 bases between the germline ends. Germline-derived CDR1 and CDR2 are MGHDK and SYGVNS.

CDR3 protein: CASKDGRKKLFF. Here the CDR3 DNA reads TGTGCCAGCAAGGACGGACGAAAAAAACTGTTTTTT. The rearrangement links TRBV6-5 to TRBJ1-4, with no clear D. Germline V gives CDR1 MNHEY, CDR2 SVGAGI. V was pared by 7 bases and J by 9 bases, with 12 bases between. CDR3 length equals 12 residues.

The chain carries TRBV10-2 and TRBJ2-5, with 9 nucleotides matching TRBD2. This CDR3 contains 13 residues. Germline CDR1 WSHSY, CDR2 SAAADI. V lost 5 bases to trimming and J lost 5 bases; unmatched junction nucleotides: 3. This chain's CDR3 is CASSFSGSETQYF. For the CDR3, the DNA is TGCGCCAGCAGTTTTAGCGGGAGTGAGACCCAGTACTTC.

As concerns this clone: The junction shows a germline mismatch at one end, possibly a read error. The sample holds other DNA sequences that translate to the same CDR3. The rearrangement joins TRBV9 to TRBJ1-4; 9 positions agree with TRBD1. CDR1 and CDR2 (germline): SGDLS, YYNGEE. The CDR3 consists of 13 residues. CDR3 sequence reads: CASSDRDRVKLFF. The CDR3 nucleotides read TGCGCCAGCAGCGACAGGGACAGGGTAAAACTGTTTTTT.

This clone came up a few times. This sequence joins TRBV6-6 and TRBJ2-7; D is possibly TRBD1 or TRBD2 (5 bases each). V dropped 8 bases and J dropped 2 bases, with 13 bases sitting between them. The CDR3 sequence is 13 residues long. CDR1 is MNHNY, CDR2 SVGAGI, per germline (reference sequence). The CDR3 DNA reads TGTGCCAGCCAGAGGGAAGGGGCCTACGAGCAGTACTTC. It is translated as CASQREGAYEQYF.

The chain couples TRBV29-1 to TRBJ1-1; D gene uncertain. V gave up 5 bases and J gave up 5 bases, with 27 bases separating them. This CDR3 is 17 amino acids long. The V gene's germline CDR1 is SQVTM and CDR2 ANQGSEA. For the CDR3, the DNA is TGCAGCGTTACCTCCTTTGGGTTAAGTCGTGGTCGGACTGAAGCTTTCTTT. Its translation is CSVTSFGLSRGRTEAFF.

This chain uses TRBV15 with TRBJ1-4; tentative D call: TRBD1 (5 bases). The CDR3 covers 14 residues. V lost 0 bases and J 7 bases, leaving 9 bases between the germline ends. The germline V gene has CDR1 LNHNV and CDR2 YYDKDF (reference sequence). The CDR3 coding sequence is TGTGCCACCAGCAGAGATCTGGGGGGTGAAAAACTGTTTTTT. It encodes CATSRDLGGEKLFF.